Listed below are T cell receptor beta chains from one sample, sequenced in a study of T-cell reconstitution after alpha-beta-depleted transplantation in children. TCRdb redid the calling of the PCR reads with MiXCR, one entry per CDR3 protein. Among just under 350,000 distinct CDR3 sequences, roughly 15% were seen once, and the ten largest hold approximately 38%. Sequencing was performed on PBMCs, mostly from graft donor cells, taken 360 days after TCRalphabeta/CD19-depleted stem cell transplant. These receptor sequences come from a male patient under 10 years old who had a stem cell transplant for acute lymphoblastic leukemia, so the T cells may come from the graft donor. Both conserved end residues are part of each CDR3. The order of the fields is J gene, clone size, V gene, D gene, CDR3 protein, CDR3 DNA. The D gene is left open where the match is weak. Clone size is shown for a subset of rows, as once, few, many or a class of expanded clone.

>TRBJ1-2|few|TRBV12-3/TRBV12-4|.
CASSPLTINYGYTF
TGTGCCAGCAGTCCCTTAACCATTAACTATGGCTACACCTTC
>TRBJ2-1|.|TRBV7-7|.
CASSLAAGLHEQFF
TGTGCTAGCAGCTTAGCCGCAGGGTTACATGAGCAGTTCTTC
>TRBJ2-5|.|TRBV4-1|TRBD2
CASSVRAGGETQYF
TGCGCCAGCAGCGTCAGGGCGGGAGGAGAGACCCAGTACTTC
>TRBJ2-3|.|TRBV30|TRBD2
CACTGGVTDTQYF
TGTGCCTGCACGGGGGGAGTAACAGATACGCAGTATTTT
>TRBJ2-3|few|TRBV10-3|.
CAITRHSTDTQYF
TGTGCCATCACCAGACATAGCACAGATACGCAGTATTTT
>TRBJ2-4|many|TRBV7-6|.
CASSLGGKGNIQYF
TGTGCCAGCAGTCTTGGGGGGAAGGGAAACATTCAGTACTTC
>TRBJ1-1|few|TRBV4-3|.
CASSPSGGALEAFF
TGCGCCAGCAGCCCTTCGGGGGGGGCCCTTGAAGCTTTCTTT
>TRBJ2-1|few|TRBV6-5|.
CASSPSHNEQFF
TGTGCCAGCAGCCCGTCTCACAATGAGCAGTTCTTC
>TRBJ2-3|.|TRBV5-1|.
CASSPGTTTDTQYF
TGCGCCAGCAGCCCCGGGACGACCACAGATACGCAGTATTTT
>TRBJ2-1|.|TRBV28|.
CASSLWEGDGYNEQFF
TGTGCCAGCAGTTTATGGGAGGGGGACGGGTATAATGAGCAGTTCTTC
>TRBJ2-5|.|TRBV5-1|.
CASSWDPKARETQYF
TGCGCCAGCAGCTGGGACCCAAAGGCGCGAGAGACCCAGTACTTC
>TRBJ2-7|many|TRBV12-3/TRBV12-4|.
CASSFVRGLNEQYF
TGTGCCAGCAGTTTTGTACGGGGTTTGAACGAGCAGTACTTC
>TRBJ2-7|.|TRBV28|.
CASTNRVPGSSYEQYF
TGTGCCTCGACTAATAGGGTCCCGGGTTCCTCCTACGAGCAGTACTTC
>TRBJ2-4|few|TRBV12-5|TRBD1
CASGPPGTGGHIQYF
TGTGCTAGTGGTCCACCCGGGACAGGGGGCCACATTCAGTACTTC
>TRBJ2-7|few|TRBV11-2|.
CASSLGVFGVSYEQYF
TGTGCCAGCAGCTTAGGCGTATTTGGGGTCTCCTACGAGCAGTACTTC
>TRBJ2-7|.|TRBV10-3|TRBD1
CAISDGQGASYEQYF
TGTGCCATCAGTGATGGACAGGGAGCCTCCTACGAGCAGTACTTC
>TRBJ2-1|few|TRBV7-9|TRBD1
CASSSHRGKVYNEQFF
TGTGCCAGCAGCTCTCACAGGGGCAAGGTCTACAATGAGCAGTTCTTC
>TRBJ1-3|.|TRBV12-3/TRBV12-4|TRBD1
CASSRTGSSGNTIYF
TGTGCCAGCAGCCGGACAGGTAGCTCTGGAAACACCATATATTTT
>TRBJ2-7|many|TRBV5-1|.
CASSGTLRDSYEQYF
TGCGCCAGCAGCGGAACCCTCAGGGACTCCTACGAGCAGTACTTC
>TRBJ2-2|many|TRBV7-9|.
CASSLLWNTGELFF
TGTGCCAGCAGCTTATTGTGGAACACCGGGGAGCTGTTTTTT
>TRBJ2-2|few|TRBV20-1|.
CSAIRVSDTGELFF
TGCAGTGCCATCAGGGTTTCGGACACCGGGGAGCTGTTTTTT
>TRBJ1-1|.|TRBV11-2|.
CASSPVGHTEAFF
TGTGCCAGCAGCCCAGTGGGACACACTGAAGCTTTCTTT
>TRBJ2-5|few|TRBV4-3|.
CASSHKYREDRQETQYF
TGCGCCAGCAGCCACAAATACAGGGAGGACCGACAAGAGACCCAGTACTTC
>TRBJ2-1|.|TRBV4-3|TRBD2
CASSQDMVDGPLGRELFYNEQFF
TGCGCCAGCAGCCAAGATATGGTTGATGGCCCACTAGGGCGGGAGTTGTTTTACAATGAGCAGTTCTTC
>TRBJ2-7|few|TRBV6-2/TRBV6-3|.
CASSYSLSEQYF
TGTGCCAGCAGTTACTCGTTATCCGAGCAGTACTTC
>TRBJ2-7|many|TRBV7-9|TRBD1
CASMLGQRESEQYF
TGTGCCAGCATGTTGGGACAGAGAGAATCCGAGCAGTACTTC
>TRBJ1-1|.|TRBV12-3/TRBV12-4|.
CASSLNRAFF
TGTGCCAGCAGTTTGAACCGGGCTTTCTTT
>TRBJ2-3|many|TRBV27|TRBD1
CASKSTGEDTQYF
TGTGCCAGCAAATCGACAGGGGAAGATACGCAGTATTTT
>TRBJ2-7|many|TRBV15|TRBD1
CATSSDRGPYEQYF
TGTGCCACCAGCAGCGACAGGGGGCCCTACGAGCAGTACTTC
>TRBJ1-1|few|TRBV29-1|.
CSVVGDDTEAFF
TGCAGCGTTGTCGGGGATGACACTGAAGCTTTCTTT